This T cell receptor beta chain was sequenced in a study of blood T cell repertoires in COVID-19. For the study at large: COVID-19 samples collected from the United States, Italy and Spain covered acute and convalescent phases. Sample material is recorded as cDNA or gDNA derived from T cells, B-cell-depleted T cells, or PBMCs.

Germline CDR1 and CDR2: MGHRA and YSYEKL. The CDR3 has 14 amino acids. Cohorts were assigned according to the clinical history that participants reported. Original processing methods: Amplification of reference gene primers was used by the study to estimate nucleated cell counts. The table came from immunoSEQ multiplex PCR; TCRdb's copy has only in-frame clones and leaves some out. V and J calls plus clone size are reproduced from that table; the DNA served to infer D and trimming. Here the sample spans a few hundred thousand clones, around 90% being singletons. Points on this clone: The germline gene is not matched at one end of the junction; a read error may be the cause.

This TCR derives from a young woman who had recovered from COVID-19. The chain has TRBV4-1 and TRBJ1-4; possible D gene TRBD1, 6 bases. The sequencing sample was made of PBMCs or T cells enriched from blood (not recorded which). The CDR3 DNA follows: TGCGCCAGCAGCCAAGTGTTAACAGAGGGACACGGGGTTTTT. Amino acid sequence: CASSQVLTEGHGVF.